This T cell receptor beta chain derives from a study of somatic mutations in cytotoxic T cells in rheumatoid arthritis. Findings and limits, study-wide: TRBV07 showed slight underrepresentation in rheumatoid arthritis patients, unadjusted for multiple comparisons. Rheumatoid arthritis patients were compared with age-matched healthy controls, and their CD8+ T-cell clonality did not differ significantly. Each of about an eighth of the roughly 65 patients had a largest CD8+ clone that made up more than 20% of CD8+ cells.

Losses at the gene ends were 11 bases for V and 6 bases for J; bases not matched to a gene: 13. From germline, CDR1 is SNHLY and CDR2 FYNNEI. CDR3 length equals 14 residues. Using positive magnetic bead selection on an AutoMACS, CD4+ and CD8+ cells were isolated, after which their purity was checked by flow cytometry. Generated by immunoSEQ multiplex PCR, the TCRdb table keeps only in-frame clones and is missing some. The sample holds 12,000 to 15,000 clones, roughly 82% seen once. To note about this clone: Its antigen is still unknown.

The receptor was isolated from an adult with rheumatoid arthritis. Specimen: CD8+ T cells sorted from blood. The chain has TRBV2 and TRBJ2-1, with 7 bases lining up with TRBD2. CDR3 DNA sequence: TGTGCCTTTTACGCGGGGACTACCGGCAATGAGCAGTTCTTC. This encodes CAFYAGTTGNEQFF.